These 10 T cell receptor beta chains originate from one sample sequenced in a study of OX40 agonist ivuxolimab in advanced cancers. Here immunoSEQ multiplex PCR was the method, and the copy in TCRdb shows in-frame clones only, minus some. The sample lists over 70,000 clones, roughly 89% occurring once. This material consisted of CD4+ or CD8+ T cells sorted from blood, taken in a trial of the OX40 agonist ivuxolimab. All receptors come from an adult with an advanced solid tumor such as melanoma, head and neck, liver or kidney cancer.

The chain combines TRBV18 with TRBJ1-4; D may be TRBD1 (6 bases). The CDR3 sequence is 16 residues long. Germline loops: CDR1 KGHSH, CDR2 LQKENI. The V end was cut by 6 bases, the J end by 5 bases, with 19 bases between. The CDR3 sequence: CASSPERGQMNEKLFF. The CDR3 bases are TGTGCCAGCTCCCCTGAGCGGGGGCAAATGAATGAAAAACTGTTTTTT.

V usage is TRBV5-1 and J usage is TRBJ2-1, with 11 positions matching TRBD2. V gave up 1 base and J gave up 5 bases; unmatched junction bases: 5. Germline-derived CDR1 and CDR2 are SGHRS and YFSETQ. This CDR3 region has 16 residues. CDR3 coding DNA: TGCGCCAGCAGCTTGTCTAGCGGGGGGCCCAACAATGAGCAGTTCTTC. It encodes CASSLSSGGPNNEQFF.

V is TRBV5-1 and J is TRBJ2-5; 8 bases map to TRBD1. The CDR3 totals 14 residues. Germline V gene lookup returns CDR1 SGHRS and CDR2 YFSETQ. V shed 4 bases and J 1 base; nucleotides not matched to a gene: 3. The DNA of the CDR3 is TGCGCCAGCAGCGCGACAGGGGCCCAAGAGACCCAGTACTTC. Protein: CASSATGAQETQYF.

This chain connects TRBV15 to TRBJ1-4; D unresolved. The CDR3 is 13 amino acids. Trimming left V 1 base short and J 10 bases short, with 10 bases between. CDR1 LNHNV and CDR2 YYDKDF come from the germline V gene (reference sequence). CDR3 DNA sequence: TGTGCCACCAGCAGAGTAGACCCTCGAAAACTGTTTTTT. Its protein is CATSRVDPRKLFF.

The chain joins TRBV11-2 to TRBJ1-3, with a tentative D call TRBD1 (5 bases). V was clipped by 8 bases and J by 6 bases, with 11 bases between them. The CDR3 covers 12 residues. Germline CDR1 SGHAT, CDR2 FQNNGV. The CDR3 sequence is CASEGDSNTIYF. The CDR3 DNA reads TGTGCCAGCGAAGGGGATTCAAACACCATATATTTT.

V and J are TRBV11-2 and TRBJ2-3, with D unresolved. Germline V lookup: CDR1 SGHAT, CDR2 FQNNGV. V was cut by 5 bases and J by 6 bases, with 12 bases left in between. The CDR3 extends over 13 amino acids. CDR3 region: CASSLTIADTQYF. For the CDR3, the DNA is TGTGCCAGCAGCCTCACAATAGCTGATACGCAGTATTTT. Based on the CDR3 plus reference TRBV11-2 and TRBJ2-3, the full variable domain is EAGVAQSPRYKIIEKRQSVAFWCNPISGHATLYWYQQILGQGPKLLIQFQNNGVVDDSQLPKDRFSAERLKGVDSTLKIQPAKLEDSAVYLCASSLTIADTQYFGPGTRLTVL.

The V and J genes are TRBV7-9 and TRBJ1-2; D is undetermined. The CDR3 loop spans 12 amino acids. The V end lost 1 base, the J end lost 6 bases, and 6 bases lay between the germline ends. Germline-derived CDR1 and CDR2 are SEHNR and FQNEAQ (reference sequence). CDR3 nucleotides: TGTGCCAGCAGCTTAGAAACAGATGGCTACACCTTC. Translated: CASSLETDGYTF.

The chain has TRBV10-3 and TRBJ2-1; D gene unclear. Germline V lookup: CDR1 ENHRY, CDR2 SYGVKD. Trimming cost V 0 bases and J 4 bases, with 7 bases left between them. The CDR3 runs to 14 residues. The CDR3 here is CAISESPEYNEQFF. As DNA, the CDR3 is TGTGCCATCAGTGAGTCTCCGGAATACAATGAGCAGTTCTTC.

This clone was counted between two and nine times. Other nucleotide sequences from this sample produce the same CDR3. The V and J genes are TRBV5-1 and TRBJ2-1, with D possibly being TRBD2 (5 bases). Trimming removed 0 bases from V and 0 bases from J, with 7 bases in between. Germline V CDR1 and CDR2: SGHRS, YFSETQ. The CDR3 totals 15 residues. CDR3 DNA sequence: TGCGCCAGCAGCTTGGACAGCGGCTCCTACAATGAGCAGTTCTTC. Its translation is CASSLDSGSYNEQFF.

This clone is a singleton in its sample. The chain employs TRBV2 and TRBJ2-3; TRBD1 matches 10 bases. Germline V lookup: CDR1 SNHLY, CDR2 FYNNEI. V dropped 7 bases and J dropped 4; count of bases not matched to a gene: 5. The CDR3 covers 14 residues. DNA for the CDR3: TGTGCCAGCATAAAGACAGGGGGCGCAGATACGCAGTATTTT. This gives the protein CASIKTGGADTQYF.